This T cell receptor (beta chain) was captured in a study of T cells in Graves' hyperthyroidism and ophthalmopathy. In this sample, this clonotype turned up a few times. TCR beta CDR3 regions were amplified from RNA. HTBI primers were the set used in a first-round RT-PCR of the TCR CDR3. TCRdb called the multiplex PCR reads again in MiXCR, with one record for every CDR3 protein. The sample records around 350,000 distinct CDR3 sequences, 15% to 18% being singletons. Trimming shortened V by 3 bases and J by 4 bases, and 19 bases separated the two germline ends. The CDR3 has 16 amino acids. Germline values: CDR1 KGHSH, CDR2 LQKENI.

This chain links TRBV18 with TRBJ2-7; D assignment may be TRBD1 or TRBD2 (6 bases each). Sequencing was carried out using blood. The source is a woman aged 18-29 years with Graves' hyperthyroidism that later progressed to Graves' ophthalmopathy. CDR3 nucleotides: TGTGCCAGCTCACCTCCTCCCCAGGGGAGGATATACGAGCAGTACTTC. This codes for CASSPPPQGRIYEQYF.